These T cell receptor beta chains were read from a single sample in a study of beta chain features in type 1 diabetes. The assay was immunoSEQ multiplex PCR, and TCRdb's table has in-frame clones only and misses some. In the table there are under 250,000 clones, approximately 13% of which are singletons. Sequenced sample: naive CD4+ T cells from blood. These receptors were taken from a man aged 25 to 40 with type 1 diabetes. CDR3s include the opening cysteine and the closing phenylalanine or tryptophan. A D gene is named only where the DNA matches it firmly. Size is stated for part of the rows, as once, few or many counts, or as a class when the clone is expanded.

.	TRBV6-5	TRBD2	TRBJ2-1	CASSKPGLVYEQFF	TGTGCCAGCAGTAAGCCGGGACTAGTATATGAGCAGTTCTTC
.	TRBV4-2	.	TRBJ2-1	CASSQGGAGRGGNEQFF	TGTGCCAGCAGCCAAGGGGGAGCGGGGCGAGGGGGAAATGAGCAGTTCTTC
few	TRBV5-6	.	TRBJ2-7	CASSAQGSEQYF	TGTGCCAGCAGCGCACAGGGTAGCGAGCAGTACTTC
.	TRBV11-3	TRBD1	TRBJ2-5	CASSQTGLETQYF	TGTGCCAGCAGCCAGACAGGGTTGGAGACCCAGTACTTC
few	TRBV9	.	TRBJ1-1	CASGRQADMNTEAFF	TGTGCCAGCGGGAGACAGGCCGACATGAACACTGAAGCTTTCTTT
.	TRBV4-1	TRBD1	TRBJ2-3	CASSPSRDRVADTQYF	TGCGCCAGCAGTCCAAGTAGGGACAGGGTGGCAGATACGCAGTATTTT
.	TRBV11-1	TRBD1	TRBJ2-2	CASSLPGTGFGELFF	TGTGCCAGCAGCTTACCGGGGACAGGGTTCGGGGAGCTGTTTTTT
few	TRBV2	.	TRBJ1-2	CASSGATRPNAF	TGTGCCAGCAGTGGAGCGACAAGGCCCAACGCCTTC
few	TRBV29-1	.	TRBJ2-3	CSAQYDWRDTQYF	TGCAGCGCCCAGTACGACTGGCGAGATACGCAGTATTTT
.	TRBV7-9	TRBD1	TRBJ2-5	CASSPRQGPPRETQYF	TGTGCCAGCAGCCCCCGACAGGGGCCGCCACGAGAGACCCAGTACTTC
few	TRBV5-6	TRBD1	TRBJ2-7	CASSLDRGNEQYF	TGTGCCAGCAGCTTGGACAGGGGGAACGAGCAGTACTTC